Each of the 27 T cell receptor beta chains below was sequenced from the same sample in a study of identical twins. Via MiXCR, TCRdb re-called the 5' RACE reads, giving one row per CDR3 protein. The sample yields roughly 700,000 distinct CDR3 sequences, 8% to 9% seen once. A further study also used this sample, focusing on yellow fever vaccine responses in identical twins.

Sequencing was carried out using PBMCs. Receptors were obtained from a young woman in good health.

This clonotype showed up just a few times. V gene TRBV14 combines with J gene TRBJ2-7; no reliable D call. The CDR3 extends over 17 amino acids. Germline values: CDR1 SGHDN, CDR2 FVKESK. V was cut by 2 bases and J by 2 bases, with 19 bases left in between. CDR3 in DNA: TGTGCCAGCAGCCAACAAACCGGCACGACTCGGGCCTACGAGCAGTACTTC. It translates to CASSQQTGTTRAYEQYF.

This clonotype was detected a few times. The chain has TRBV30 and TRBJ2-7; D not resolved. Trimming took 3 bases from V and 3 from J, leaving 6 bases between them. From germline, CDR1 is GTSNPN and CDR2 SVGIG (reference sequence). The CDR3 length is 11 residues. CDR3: CAWREGYEQYF. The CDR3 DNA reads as TGTGCCTGGAGGGAAGGCTACGAGCAGTACTTC.

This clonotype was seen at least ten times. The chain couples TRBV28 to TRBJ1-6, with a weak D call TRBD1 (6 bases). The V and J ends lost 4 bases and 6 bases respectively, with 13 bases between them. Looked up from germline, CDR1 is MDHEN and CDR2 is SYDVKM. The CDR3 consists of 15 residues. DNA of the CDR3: TGTGCCAGCAGTTCCCCAGGGGCTCTTAATTCACCCCTCCACTTT. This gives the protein CASSSPGALNSPLHF.

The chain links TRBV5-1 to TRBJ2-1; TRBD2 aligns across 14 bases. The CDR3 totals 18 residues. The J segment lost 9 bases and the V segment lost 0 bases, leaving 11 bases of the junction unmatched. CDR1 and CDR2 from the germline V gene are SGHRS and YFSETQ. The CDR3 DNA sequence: TGCGCCAGCAGCTTGGAAAAAAGACTAGCGGGAGGGGGAGGTGAGCAGTTCTTC. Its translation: CASSLEKRLAGGGGEQFF.

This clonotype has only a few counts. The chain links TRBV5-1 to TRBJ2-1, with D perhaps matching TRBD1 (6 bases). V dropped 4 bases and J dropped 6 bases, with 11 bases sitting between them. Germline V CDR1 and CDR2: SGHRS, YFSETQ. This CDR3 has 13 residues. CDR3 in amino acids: CASSTGQPNEQFF. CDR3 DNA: TGCGCCAGCAGCACCGGACAGCCCAATGAGCAGTTCTTC. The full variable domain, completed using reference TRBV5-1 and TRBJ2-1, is KAGVTQTPRYLIKTRGQQVTLSCSPISGHRSVSWYQQTPGQGLQFLFEYFSETQRNKGNFPGRFSGRQFSNSRSEMNVSTLELGDSALYLCASSTGQPNEQFFGPGTRLTVL.

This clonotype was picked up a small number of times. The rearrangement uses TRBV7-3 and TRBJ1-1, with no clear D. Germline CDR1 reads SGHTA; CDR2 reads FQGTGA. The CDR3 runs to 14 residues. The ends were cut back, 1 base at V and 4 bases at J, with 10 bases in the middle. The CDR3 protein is CASSLNARGTEAFF. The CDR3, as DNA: TGTGCCAGCAGCTTAAACGCCAGAGGCACTGAAGCTTTCTTT.

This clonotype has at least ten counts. CDR3 nucleotide sequence: TGTGCCAGCACCCCGGAACAGGGAACCTACGAGCAGTACTTC. Encoded protein: CASTPEQGTYEQYF. The rearrangement uses TRBV12-3 or TRBV12-4 and TRBJ2-7, with D possibly being TRBD1 (6 bases). V was pared by 7 bases and J by 2 bases, with 15 bases between. The CDR3 sequence is 14 residues long.

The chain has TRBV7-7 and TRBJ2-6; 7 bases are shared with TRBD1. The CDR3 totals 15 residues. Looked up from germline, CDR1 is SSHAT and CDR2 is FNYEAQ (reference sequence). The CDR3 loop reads CATGEAGAGANVLTF. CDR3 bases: TGTGCTACAGGGGAAGCTGGGGCTGGGGCCAACGTCCTGACTTTC.

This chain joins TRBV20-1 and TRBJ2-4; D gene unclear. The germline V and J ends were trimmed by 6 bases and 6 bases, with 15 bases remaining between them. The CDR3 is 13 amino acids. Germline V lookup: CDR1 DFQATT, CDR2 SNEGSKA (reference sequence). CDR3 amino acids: CSAGPTTSNIQYF. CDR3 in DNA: TGCAGTGCCGGTCCAACTACCTCAAACATTCAGTACTTC.

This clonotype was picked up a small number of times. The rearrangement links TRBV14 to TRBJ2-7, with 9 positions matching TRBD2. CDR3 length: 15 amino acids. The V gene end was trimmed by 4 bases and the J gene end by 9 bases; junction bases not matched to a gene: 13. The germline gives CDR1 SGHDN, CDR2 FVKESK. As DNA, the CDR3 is TGTGCCAGCAGCCCCCGTGGCGGGAGGGGACTAGGGCAGTACTTC. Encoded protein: CASSPRGGRGLGQYF.

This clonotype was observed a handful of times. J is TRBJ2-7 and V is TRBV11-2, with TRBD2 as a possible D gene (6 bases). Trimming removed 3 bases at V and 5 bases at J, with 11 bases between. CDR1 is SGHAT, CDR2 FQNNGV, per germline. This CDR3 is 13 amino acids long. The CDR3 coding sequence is TGTGCCAGCAGCTTGTTGTGGGGGGACGAGCAGTACTTC. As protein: CASSLLWGDEQYF.

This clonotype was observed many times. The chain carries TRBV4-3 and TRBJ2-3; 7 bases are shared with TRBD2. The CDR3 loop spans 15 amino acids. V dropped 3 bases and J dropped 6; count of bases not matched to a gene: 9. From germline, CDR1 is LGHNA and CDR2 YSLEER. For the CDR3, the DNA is TGCGCCAGCAGCCAGACAGCGGGAATGGGCGATACGCAGTATTTT. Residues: CASSQTAGMGDTQYF.

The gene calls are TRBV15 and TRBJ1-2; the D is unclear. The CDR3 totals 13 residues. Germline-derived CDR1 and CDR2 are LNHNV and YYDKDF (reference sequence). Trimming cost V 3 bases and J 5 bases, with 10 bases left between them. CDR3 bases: TGTGCCACCAGCAGTGGTAATGGGTATGGCTACACCTTC. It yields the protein CATSSGNGYGYTF.

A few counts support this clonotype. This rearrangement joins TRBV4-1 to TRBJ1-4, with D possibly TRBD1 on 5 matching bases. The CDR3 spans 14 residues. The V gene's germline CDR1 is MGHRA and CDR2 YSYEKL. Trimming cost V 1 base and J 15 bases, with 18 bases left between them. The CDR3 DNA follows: TGCGCCAGCAGCCAAGCCGGGACCGAAGTTATAGTGTTTTTT. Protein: CASSQAGTEVIVFF.

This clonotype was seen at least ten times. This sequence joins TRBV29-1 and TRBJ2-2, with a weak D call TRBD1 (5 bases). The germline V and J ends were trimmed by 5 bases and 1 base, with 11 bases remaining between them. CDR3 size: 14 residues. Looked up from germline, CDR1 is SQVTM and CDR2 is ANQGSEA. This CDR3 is CSVLVQENTGELFF. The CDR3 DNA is TGCAGCGTTTTGGTACAGGAGAACACCGGGGAGCTGTTTTTT.

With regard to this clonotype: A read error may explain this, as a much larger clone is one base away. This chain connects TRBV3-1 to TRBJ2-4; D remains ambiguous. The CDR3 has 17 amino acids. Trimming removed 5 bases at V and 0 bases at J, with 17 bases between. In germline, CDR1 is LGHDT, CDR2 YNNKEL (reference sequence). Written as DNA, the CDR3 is TGTGCCAGCAGCAAAGTTGTCGTAGCTGCAGCCAAAAACATTCAGTACTTC. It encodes CASSKVVVAAAKNIQYF.

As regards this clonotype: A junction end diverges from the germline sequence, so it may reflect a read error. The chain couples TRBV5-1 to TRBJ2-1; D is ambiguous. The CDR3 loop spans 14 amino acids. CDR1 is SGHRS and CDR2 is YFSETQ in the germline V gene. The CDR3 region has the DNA TGCGCCACCAGCTTGGAAGGGACCTACAATGAGCAGTTCTTC. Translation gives CATSLEGTYNEQFF.

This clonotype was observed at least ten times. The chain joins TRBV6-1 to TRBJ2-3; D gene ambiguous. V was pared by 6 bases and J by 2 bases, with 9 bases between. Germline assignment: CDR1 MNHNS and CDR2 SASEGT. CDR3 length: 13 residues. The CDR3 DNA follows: TGTGCCAGCAGACGGGCACTCACAGATACGCAGTATTTT. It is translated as CASRRALTDTQYF.

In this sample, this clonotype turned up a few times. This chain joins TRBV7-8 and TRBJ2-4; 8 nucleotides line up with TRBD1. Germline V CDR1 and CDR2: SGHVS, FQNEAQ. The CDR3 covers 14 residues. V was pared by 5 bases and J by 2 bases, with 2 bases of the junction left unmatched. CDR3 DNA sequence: TGTGCCAGCAGCAGGACAGGGACCAAAAACATTCAGTACTTC. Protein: CASSRTGTKNIQYF.

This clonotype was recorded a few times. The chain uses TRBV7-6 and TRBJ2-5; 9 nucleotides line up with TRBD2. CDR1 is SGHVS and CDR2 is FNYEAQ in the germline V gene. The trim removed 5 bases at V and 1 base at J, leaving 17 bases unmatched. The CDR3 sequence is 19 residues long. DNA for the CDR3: TGTGCCAGCAGCGTTATAGGGGCGGGGATAGCGGGGGCCCAAGAGACCCAGTACTTC. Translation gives CASSVIGAGIAGAQETQYF.

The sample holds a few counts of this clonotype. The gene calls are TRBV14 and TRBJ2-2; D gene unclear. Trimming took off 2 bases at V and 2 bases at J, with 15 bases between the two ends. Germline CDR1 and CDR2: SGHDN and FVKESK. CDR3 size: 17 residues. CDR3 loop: CASSQSLLRSNTGELFF. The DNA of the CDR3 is TGTGCCAGCAGCCAAAGCCTGTTGAGAAGTAACACCGGGGAGCTGTTTTTT. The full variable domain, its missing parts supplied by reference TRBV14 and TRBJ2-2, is EAGVTQFPSHSVIEKGQTVTLRCDPISGHDNLYWYRRVMGKEIKFLLHFVKESKQDESGMPNNRFLAERTGGTYSTLKVQPAELEDSGVYFCASSQSLLRSNTGELFFGEGSRLTVL.

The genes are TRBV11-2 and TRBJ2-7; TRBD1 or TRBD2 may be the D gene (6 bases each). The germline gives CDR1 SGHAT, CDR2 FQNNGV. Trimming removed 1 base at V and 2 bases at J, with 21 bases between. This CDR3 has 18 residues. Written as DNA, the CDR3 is TGTGCCAGCAGCTTAGTAGCCGCTTGGGGGGCCGAAACCTACGAGCAGTACTTC. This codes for CASSLVAAWGAETYEQYF.

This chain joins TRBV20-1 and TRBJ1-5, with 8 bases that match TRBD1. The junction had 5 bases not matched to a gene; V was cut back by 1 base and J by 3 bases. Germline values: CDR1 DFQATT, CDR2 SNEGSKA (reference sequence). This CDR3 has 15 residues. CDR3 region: CSARGTDRVNQPQHF. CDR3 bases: TGCAGTGCTAGAGGTACGGACAGGGTCAATCAGCCCCAGCATTTT.

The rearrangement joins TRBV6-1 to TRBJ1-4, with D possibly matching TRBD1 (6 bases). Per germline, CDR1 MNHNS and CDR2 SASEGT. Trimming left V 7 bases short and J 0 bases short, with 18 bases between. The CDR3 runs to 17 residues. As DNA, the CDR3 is TGTGCCAGCATGGGGTCCTCGGGGGGCTCAACTAATGAAAAACTGTTTTTT. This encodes CASMGSSGGSTNEKLFF.

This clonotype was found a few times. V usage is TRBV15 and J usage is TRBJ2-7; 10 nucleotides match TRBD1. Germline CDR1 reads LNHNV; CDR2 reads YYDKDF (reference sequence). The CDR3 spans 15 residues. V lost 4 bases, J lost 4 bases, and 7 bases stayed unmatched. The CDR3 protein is CATSKSRDRGYEQYF. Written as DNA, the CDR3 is TGTGCCACCAGCAAGTCCAGGGACAGGGGTTACGAGCAGTACTTC.

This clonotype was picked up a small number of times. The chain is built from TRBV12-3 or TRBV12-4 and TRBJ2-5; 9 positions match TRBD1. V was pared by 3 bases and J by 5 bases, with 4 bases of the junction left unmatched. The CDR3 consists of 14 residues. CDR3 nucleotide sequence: TGTGCCAGCAGTTTTGAGGACAGGGGTGAGACCCAGTACTTC. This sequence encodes CASSFEDRGETQYF.

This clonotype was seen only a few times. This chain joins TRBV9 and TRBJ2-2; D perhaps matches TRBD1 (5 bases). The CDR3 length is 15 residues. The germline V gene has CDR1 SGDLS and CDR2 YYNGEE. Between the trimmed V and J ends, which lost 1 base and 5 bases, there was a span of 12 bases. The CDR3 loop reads CASSVMIQGTGELFF. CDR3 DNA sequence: TGTGCCAGCAGCGTAATGATTCAGGGAACCGGGGAGCTGTTTTTT.